This T cell receptor (beta chain) was obtained from a study of T cell repertoires in cytomegalovirus infection. Overall study: Matching HLA type, along with CMV infection, was indicated by public TCR beta signatures.

Trimming took off 4 bases at V and 4 bases at J, with 23 bases between the two ends. Germline CDR1 reads SQVTM; CDR2 reads ANQGSEA. The CDR3 is made up of 18 amino acids. TCRdb re-called the reads through MiXCR, storing one row per CDR3 protein. The sample contains hundreds of thousands of distinct CDR3 sequences, about 17% of which appear only once. The source is a human donor in good health (CMV status not recorded). Some clones in this sample may be carry-over from other donors' samples. This rearrangement joins TRBV29-1 to TRBJ2-6; D is ambiguous. What was sequenced was PBMCs. The CDR3 bases are TGCAGCGTTGGACTCCTCGGCACGGCCGGCTCGGGGGCCAACGTCCTGACTTTC. It yields the protein CSVGLLGTAGSGANVLTF.